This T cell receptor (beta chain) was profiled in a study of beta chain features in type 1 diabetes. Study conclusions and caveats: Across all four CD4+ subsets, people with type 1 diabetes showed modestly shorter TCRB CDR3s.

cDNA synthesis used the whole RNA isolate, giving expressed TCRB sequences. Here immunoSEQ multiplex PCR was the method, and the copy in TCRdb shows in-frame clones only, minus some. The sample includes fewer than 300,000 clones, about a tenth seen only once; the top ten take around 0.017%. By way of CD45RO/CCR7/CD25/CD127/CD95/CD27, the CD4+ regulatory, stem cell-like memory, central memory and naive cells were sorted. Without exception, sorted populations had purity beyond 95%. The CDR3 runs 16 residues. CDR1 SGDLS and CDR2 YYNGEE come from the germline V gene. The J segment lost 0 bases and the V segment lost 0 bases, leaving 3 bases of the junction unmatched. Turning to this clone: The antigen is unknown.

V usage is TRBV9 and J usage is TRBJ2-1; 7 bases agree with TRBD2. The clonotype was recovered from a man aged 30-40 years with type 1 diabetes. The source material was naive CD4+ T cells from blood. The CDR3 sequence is CASSVDPGGSYNEQFF. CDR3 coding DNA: TGTGCCAGCAGCGTAGACCCGGGGGGCTCCTACAATGAGCAGTTCTTC.